These 21 T cell receptor delta chains were sequenced from one sample in a study of gamma-delta chains in newborns, infants, children. TCRdb reran clone calling via CATT on the reads. The sample carries fewer than 7,000 delta-chain clones, approximately 15% recorded once. Sequenced here: blood, sampled at baseline. These receptors were obtained from a child who was a newborn, infant or young child, either healthy, febrile or measles-vaccinated (not recorded which).

A note on this clone: A read error may produce the germline difference seen at one junction end. This chain connects TRDV1 to TRDJ1; 10 bases fit TRDD3. CDR1 TSWWSYY and CDR2 QGS come from the germline V gene. The CDR3 runs 29 residues. CDR3 in DNA: TGTGCTCTTGGGGAACTAGAGGCGGCTAATTCGGTCCACTATCCTACGGGTATGGGGGATACTGGGGACACCGGTAAACTCATCTTT. Protein sequence: CALGELEAANSVHYPTGMGDTGDTGKLIF.

To note about this clone: A read error may be the cause here, since a much bigger clone is one base away. The CDR3 region is CALGVAPSPVLLGDPSRAPTAQLFF. CDR3 nucleotide sequence: TGTGCTCTTGGGGTTGCACCTTCCCCCGTTCTACTGGGGGATCCCTCTCGCGCCCCTACAGCACAACTCTTCTTT. This rearrangement joins TRDV1 to TRDJ2; TRDD3 agrees at 10 bases. V was clipped by 4 bases and J by 5 bases; unmatched bases: 34. CDR1 is TSWWSYY and CDR2 is QGS in the germline V gene. This CDR3 region has 25 residues.

Worth noting for this clone: Possible read error: a much larger clone is one base away. This sample also contains other DNA sequences that code for the same CDR3. The chain is built from TRDV1 and TRDJ1, with TRDD3 matching 13 bases. CDR1 is TSWWSYY, CDR2 QGS, per germline. V lost 5 bases, J lost 0 bases, and 30 bases stayed unmatched. This CDR3 is built from 25 residues. CDR3 amino acids: CALGNRADAFPHVLLGDTYTDKLIF. CDR3 sequence (DNA): TGTGCTCTTGGGAACCGGGCAGACGCCTTCCCACACGTTTTACTGGGGGATACGTACACCGATAAACTCATCTTT.

Judged by abundance, this clone is medium-sized. This rearrangement joins TRDV1 to TRDJ1; 12 nucleotides agree with TRDD3. Germline V gene lookup returns CDR1 TSWWSYY and CDR2 QGS. V was clipped by 0 bases and J by 4 bases; unmatched bases: 21. CDR3 size: 22 residues. The CDR3 sequence is CALGELTGPSYWGIPYRDKLIF. The CDR3 DNA reads as TGTGCTCTTGGGGAACTGACGGGGCCTTCCTACTGGGGGATACCCTACCGCGATAAACTCATCTTT.

By sample share, this clone is medium-sized. The rearrangement joins TRDV1 to TRDJ1; 12 bases are shared with TRDD3. Germline V CDR1 and CDR2: TSWWSYY, QGS. Trimming removed 0 bases from V and 0 bases from J; junction bases left unmatched: 11. There are 20 residues in the CDR3. The CDR3 DNA reads TGTGCTCTTGGGGAACTCGGTTCTGGGGGATACGGTCCTTACACCGATAAACTCATCTTT. It is translated as CALGELGSGGYGPYTDKLIF.

On this clone: The mismatch at residue 15 between this DNA's translation and the TCRdb protein of a much larger clone likely reflects a read error; the protein shown is translated from the DNA. The rearrangement joins TRDV2 to TRDJ1, with 7 nucleotides matching TRDD3. Germline V gives CDR1 GEAIGNYY, CDR2 EKD. Trimming took 3 bases from V and 0 from J; bases not matched to a gene: 24. The CDR3 extends over 21 amino acids. The CDR3 DNA is TGTGCCTGTGACCCAAGGATCTTTTACTGGGGAGGGGTTAGGCACACCGATAAACTCATCTTT. Encoded protein: CACDPRIFYWGGVRHTDKLIF.

The chain has TRDV1 and TRDJ1; 10 bases align to TRDD3. The CDR3 covers 24 residues. Germline-derived CDR1 and CDR2 are TSWWSYY and QGS. V lost 2 bases to trimming and J lost 0 bases; unmatched junction nucleotides: 27. The DNA for the CDR3 is TGTGCTCTTGGGGAAGGGTCCACCCTCCCGTCCGTTCAACTGGGGGATCCGTACACCGATAAACTCATCTTT. This translates into CALGEGSTLPSVQLGDPYTDKLIF.

This clone was recorded a few times. V and J are TRDV1 and TRDJ1; tentative D call: TRDD2 (8 bases). From germline, CDR1 is TSWWSYY and CDR2 QGS. V gave up 1 base and J gave up 0 bases, with 30 bases separating them. The CDR3 sequence is 22 residues long. The DNA for the CDR3 is TGTGCTCTTGGGGAACCAATCTTCCTACCGATTCTGGGGGTAGTAAACACCGATAAACTCATCTTT. Its translation is CALGEPIFLPILGVVNTDKLIF.

The chain is built from TRDV3 and TRDJ1; TRDD3 aligns across 12 bases. The CDR3 consists of 19 residues. V lost 5 bases to trimming and J lost 2 bases; unmatched junction nucleotides: 21. Germline-derived CDR1 and CDR2 are TVYSNPD and GDNSRS (reference sequence). The CDR3 coding sequence is TGTGCCATGAGGCCTTCCTACTGGGGGATACTTGGGGGGACCGATAAACTCATCTTT. Residues: CAMRPSYWGILGGTDKLIF.

This chain connects TRDV1 to TRDJ1; D is unclear. The CDR3 covers 15 residues. Per the germline V gene, CDR1 is TSWWSYY and CDR2 is QGS. Trimming left V 2 bases short and J 3 bases short, with 13 bases between. The CDR3 here is CALGEEVTAADKLIF. CDR3 DNA sequence: TGTGCTCTTGGGGAAGAGGTGACGGCCGCCGATAAACTCATCTTT.

Sample share makes this clone medium-sized. The sample contains more than one DNA sequence encoding this CDR3. The chain employs TRDV3 and TRDJ1; TRDD3 matches at 11 bases. Germline V lookup: CDR1 TVYSNPD, CDR2 GDNSRS (reference sequence). The ends lost 1 base at V and 2 bases at J; junction bases unmatched: 33. CDR3 length: 24 amino acids. The CDR3 loop is CAFTRAIILPLAGGYRAGTDKLIF. The CDR3 region has the DNA TGTGCCTTTACTAGGGCAATCATCCTACCCTTGGCTGGGGGATACCGGGCTGGGACCGATAAACTCATCTTT.

This clone was counted a few times. The J gene is TRDJ1, the V gene TRDV1; 7 bases line up with TRDD2. This CDR3 is built from 20 residues. Germline values: CDR1 TSWWSYY, CDR2 QGS. V was clipped by 3 bases and J by 0 bases; unmatched bases: 19. The CDR3: CALGEPYFLPFGPHTDKLIF. DNA of the CDR3: TGTGCTCTTGGGGAGCCGTATTTCCTACCCTTCGGGCCCCACACCGATAAACTCATCTTT.

Worth noting for this clone: This likely came from a read error, as a far larger clone is one base away. The chain combines TRDV1 with TRDJ1, with TRDD3 matching over 11 bases. Germline V gives CDR1 TSWWSYY, CDR2 QGS. CDR3 length equals 24 residues. Here the CDR3 DNA reads TGTGCTCTTGGGGAGTACCATCCGGTCGCATTCTACTGGGGGATATCCCCATACACCGATAAACCCATCTTT. The encoded protein is CALGEYHPVAFYWGISPYTDKPIF.

By share, this clone ranks as medium-sized. The sample holds other DNA sequences that translate to the same CDR3. The J gene is TRDJ1, the V gene TRDV1; tentative D call: TRDD2 (5 bases). Germline V lookup: CDR1 TSWWSYY, CDR2 QGS. The length of the CDR3 is 23 residues. V was pared by 2 bases and J by 0 bases, with 34 bases between. Here the CDR3 DNA reads TGTGCTCTTGGGGAAGGGTTTCTTCCCCTACGATTCCACTACTCCAAGTACACCGATAAACTCATCTTT. Residues: CALGEGFLPLRFHYSKYTDKLIF.

This chain links TRDV1 with TRDJ1, with TRDD3 matching over 10 bases. This CDR3 is built from 22 residues. Losses at the gene ends were 2 bases for V and 0 bases for J; bases not matched to a gene: 21. Germline V CDR1 and CDR2: TSWWSYY, QGS. This CDR3 reads CALGERPPPFWYWGIDTDKLIF. The CDR3 DNA reads TGTGCTCTTGGGGAAAGACCCCCCCCCTTTTGGTACTGGGGGATTGACACCGATAAACTCATCTTT.

V is TRDV2 and J is TRDJ1; 10 bases match TRDD3. Germline assignment: CDR1 GEAIGNYY and CDR2 EKD. The CDR3 runs to 20 residues. V was pared by 0 bases and J by 6 bases, with 21 bases of the junction left unmatched. The CDR3 DNA is TGTGCCTGTGACACCGTAGAGGGGGGATACGCCGGGGGAGCGGACTATAAACTCATCTTT. It encodes CACDTVEGGYAGGADYKLIF.

In this sample, this clone turned up a few times. TCRdb's entry gives the protein of a much larger clone, which mismatches this DNA's translation at residue 4, likely from a read error; the protein reported here is translated from the DNA. The chain uses TRDV3 and TRDJ1; 12 bases map to TRDD3. Per germline, CDR1 TVYSNPD and CDR2 GDNSRS (reference sequence). This CDR3 region has 17 residues. J gave up 2 bases and V 5 bases, and 15 bases lay outside the gene matches. The CDR3 loop is CALRAGYWGIQTDKLIF. The DNA for the CDR3 is TGTGCCCTCCGCGCCGGGTACTGGGGGATACAGACCGATAAACTCATCTTT.

This clone ranks as medium-sized. J is TRDJ3 and V is TRDV2; 9 bases agree with TRDD3. Germline V gene data show CDR1 as GEAIGNYY and CDR2 as EKD. The CDR3 runs to 18 residues. The V gene end was trimmed by 0 bases and the J gene end by 1 base; junction bases not matched to a gene: 3. The CDR3 here is CACDTWGYGSWDTRQMFF. CDR3 bases: TGTGCCTGTGACACCTGGGGATACGGTTCCTGGGACACCCGACAGATGTTTTTC.

This clone is classed as medium-sized. Relative to the germline gene, one junction end is altered; a read error may explain this. V and J are TRDV1 and TRDJ1; TRDD3 aligns across 12 bases. CDR1 and CDR2 from the germline V gene are TSWWSYY and QGS. The CDR3 totals 19 residues. CDR3: CALGVTYPRVLGDTGKLIF. In DNA, the CDR3 is TGTGCTCTTGGGGTCACCTATCCCCGTGTACTGGGGGATACCGGTAAACTCATCTTT.

This clone is labeled as medium-sized (0.01 to 0.1%). V is TRDV1 and J is TRDJ1; a weak D match, TRDD2 (6 bases). The length of the CDR3 is 15 residues. Germline V CDR1 and CDR2: TSWWSYY, QGS. Trimming left V 5 bases short and J 4 bases short, with 17 bases between. The CDR3 bases are TGTGCTCTTGGGATGCACCCTTCCGAATTCGATAAACTCATCTTT. Translated, it gives CALGMHPSEFDKLIF.

V and J are TRDV2 and TRDJ1; 12 nucleotides align to TRDD3. V trimming: 0 bases; J trimming: 8 bases; junction bases outside the gene matches: 21. This CDR3 is 20 amino acids long. The germline V gene has CDR1 GEAIGNYY and CDR2 EKD. The DNA of the CDR3 is TGTGCCTGTGACACCTTTTTTCTGGGGGATACGCGGAAGTCCCATAAAAAACTCATCTTT. Amino acids: CACDTFFLGDTRKSHKKLIF.